This entry concerns a single T cell receptor (beta chain). This CDR3 is 15 amino acids long. CDR1 LNHDA and CDR2 SQIVND come from the germline V gene (reference sequence). The V gene end was trimmed by 3 bases and the J gene end by 2 bases; junction bases not matched to a gene: 4. Clinical histories supplied by participants themselves formed the basis of cohort assignment. In the source study's methods: Counts of nucleated cells, estimated from reference gene primer amplification, were obtained. The data were produced by immunoSEQ multiplex PCR, yet TCRdb's version contains in-frame clones alone and is incomplete. V and J calls and clone size are those listed in that table; D and trimming were worked out from the DNA. This table holds about 400,000 clones, approximately 87% found once. The data were obtained in a study of blood T cell repertoires in COVID-19. About the study: From T cells, B-cell-depleted T cells, or PBMCs came the material, which was cDNA or gDNA.

The sequence was collected from a woman in her 30s with acute COVID-19. The gene calls are TRBV19 and TRBJ1-2; TRBD1 matches 9 bases. What was sequenced was PBMCs or T cells enriched from blood (not recorded which). CDR3 residues: CASSMLGTGNYGYTF. CDR3 nucleotide sequence: TGTGCCAGTAGTATGCTAGGGACAGGGAACTATGGCTACACCTTC.